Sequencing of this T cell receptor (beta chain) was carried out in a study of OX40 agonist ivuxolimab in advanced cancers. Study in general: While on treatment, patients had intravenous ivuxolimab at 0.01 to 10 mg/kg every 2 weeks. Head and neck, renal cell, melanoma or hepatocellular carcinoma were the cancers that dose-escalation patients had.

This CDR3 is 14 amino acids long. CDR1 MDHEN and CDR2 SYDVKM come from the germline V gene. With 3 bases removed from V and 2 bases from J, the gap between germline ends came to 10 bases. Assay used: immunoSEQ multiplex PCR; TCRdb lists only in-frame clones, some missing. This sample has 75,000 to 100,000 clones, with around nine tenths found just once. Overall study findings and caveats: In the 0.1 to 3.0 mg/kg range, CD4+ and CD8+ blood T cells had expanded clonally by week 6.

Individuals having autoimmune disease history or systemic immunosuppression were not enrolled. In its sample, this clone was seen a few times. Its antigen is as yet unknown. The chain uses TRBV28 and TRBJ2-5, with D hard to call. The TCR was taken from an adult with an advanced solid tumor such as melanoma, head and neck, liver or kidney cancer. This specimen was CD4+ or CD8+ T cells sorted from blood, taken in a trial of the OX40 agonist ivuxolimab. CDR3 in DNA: TGTGCCAGCAGTTTGATAGGACGACAAGAGACCCAGTACTTC. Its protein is CASSLIGRQETQYF.